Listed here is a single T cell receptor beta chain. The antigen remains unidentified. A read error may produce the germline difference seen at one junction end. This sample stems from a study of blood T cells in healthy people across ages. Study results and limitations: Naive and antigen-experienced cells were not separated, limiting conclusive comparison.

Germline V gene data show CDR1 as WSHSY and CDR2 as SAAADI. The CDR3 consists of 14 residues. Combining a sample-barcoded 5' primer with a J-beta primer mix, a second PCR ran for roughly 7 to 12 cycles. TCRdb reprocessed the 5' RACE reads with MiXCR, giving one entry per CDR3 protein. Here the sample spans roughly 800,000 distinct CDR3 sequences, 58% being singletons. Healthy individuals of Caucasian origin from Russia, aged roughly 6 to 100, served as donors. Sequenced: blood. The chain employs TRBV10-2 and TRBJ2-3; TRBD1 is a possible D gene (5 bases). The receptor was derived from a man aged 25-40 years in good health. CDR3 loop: CASSDRDSTDAQYF. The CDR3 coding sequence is TGCGCCAGCAGTGACAGGGATAGCACAGATGCGCAGTATTTT.